What follows are 13 T cell receptor beta chains derived from one specimen sequenced in a study of cytomegalovirus exposure and HLA in healthy donors (dated by TCRdb to 2016 to 2017). Libraries were built with the immunoSEQ multiplex PCR assay. A mixture of 60 forward primers for TCR Vbeta segments and 13 reverse primers for TCR Jbeta segments was used in the multiplex PCR. The table comes from immuneACCESS by way of TCRdb, which keeps in-frame sequences with V and J called. Part of the clones is missing from these tables; in studies checked, under half for an unresolved V gene and the rest for unknown reasons. The sample contains roughly 290,000 clones, 75% to 90% of them found a single time. About 0.3% of the sample belongs to the ten largest clones. What was sequenced was PBMCs. These receptors were collected from a girl aged 2 to 10 in good health and CMV-seronegative.

This clone turned up a few times. The chain carries TRBV2 and TRBJ2-3, with 12 positions matching TRBD1. This CDR3 has 15 amino acids. The germline V gene encodes CDR1 SNHLY and CDR2 FYNNEI. With V trimmed by 6 bases and J by 4 bases, 5 bases remained unmatched. The CDR3 loop is CASSGTGGSADTQYF. The CDR3 DNA is TGTGCCAGCAGCGGGACAGGGGGCAGCGCAGATACGCAGTATTTT.

The genes are TRBV30 and TRBJ2-7; the match to TRBD2 covers 10 bases. The V gene end was trimmed by 2 bases and the J gene end by 1 base; junction bases not matched to a gene: 5. Germline V gene sequence: CDR1 GTSNPN, CDR2 SVGIG (reference sequence). The CDR3 loop spans 15 amino acids. CDR3 loop: CAWSLSGRRSYEQYF. The CDR3 nucleotides are TGTGCCTGGAGTCTTAGCGGGAGGAGGTCCTACGAGCAGTACTTC.

This chain uses TRBV19 with TRBJ1-5; 9 bases are shared with TRBD1. Per germline, CDR1 LNHDA and CDR2 SQIVND (reference sequence). J gave up 2 bases and V 4 bases, and 6 bases lay outside the gene matches. The CDR3 sequence is 16 residues long. The CDR3 DNA follows: TGTGCCAGTAGTACCGGGACAGGGACACGCAATCAGCCCCAGCATTTT. It is translated as CASSTGTGTRNQPQHF.

V usage is TRBV15 and J usage is TRBJ2-3; perhaps TRBD2 as D (5 bases). The CDR3 consists of 16 residues. CDR1 and CDR2 (germline): LNHNV, YYDKDF (reference sequence). V gave up 0 bases and J gave up 0 bases, with 10 bases separating them. CDR3 sequence (DNA): TGTGCCACCAGCAGAGATCCAGGCGGGAGCACAGATACGCAGTATTTT. Translated, it gives CATSRDPGGSTDTQYF.

The table lists this clone with a count of one. This sequence joins TRBV5-6 and TRBJ2-7; 8 positions agree with TRBD2. The CDR3 length is 15 residues. Germline loops: CDR1 SGHDT, CDR2 YYEEEE. Losses at the gene ends were 3 bases for V and 0 bases for J; bases not matched to a gene: 5. The CDR3 bases are TGTGCCAGCAGCTCCCCGGGAGGGCCCTCCTACGAGCAGTACTTC. This encodes CASSSPGGPSYEQYF.

The gene calls are TRBV7-9 and TRBJ1-4; no reliable D call. The CDR3 totals 14 residues. Germline values: CDR1 SEHNR, CDR2 FQNEAQ (reference sequence). V lost 2 bases to trimming and J lost 1 base, with 5 bases between them. The CDR3 DNA is TGTGCCAGCAGCTTACACGGAACTAATGAAAAACTGTTTTTT. Translated: CASSLHGTNEKLFF.

A remark on this clone: This sample includes further DNA sequences coding for the same CDR3. The chain employs TRBV28 and TRBJ1-2; a possible D gene is TRBD1 (6 bases). The CDR3 runs to 14 residues. Germline V CDR1 and CDR2: MDHEN, SYDVKM. V was cut by 2 bases and J by 4 bases, with 11 bases left in between. DNA for the CDR3: TGTGCCAGCAGTTTAAGAACAGGGTCCTATGGCTACACCTTC. It translates to CASSLRTGSYGYTF.

The sample holds one count of this clone. The CDR3 protein is CASSSPLEAFF. For the CDR3, the DNA is TGTGCCAGCAGCTCCCCTTTAGAAGCTTTCTTT. J is TRBJ1-1 and V is TRBV7-9; no clear D gene. The CDR3 consists of 11 residues. In germline, CDR1 is SEHNR, CDR2 FQNEAQ (reference sequence). Trimming removed 4 bases at V and 8 bases at J, with 8 bases between.

The chain combines TRBV27 with TRBJ2-7, with 7 bases fitting TRBD1. The J segment lost 5 bases and the V segment lost 6 bases, leaving 10 bases of the junction unmatched. Germline loops: CDR1 MNHEY, CDR2 SMNVEV (reference sequence). The CDR3 totals 14 residues. CDR3 protein: CASRPTGARNEQYF. CDR3 DNA: TGTGCCAGCAGGCCCACAGGGGCGAGGAACGAGCAGTACTTC.

The CDR3 DNA is TGCAGCGGGACCCGGACAGGAGCTGGGGAGACTGAAGCTTTCTTT. It encodes CSGTRTGAGETEAFF. The V call is TRBV29-1, the J call TRBJ1-1, with 7 bases that match TRBD1. The CDR3 length is 15 residues. Germline CDR1 SQVTM, CDR2 ANQGSEA. V was clipped by 7 bases and J by 5 bases; unmatched bases: 16.

The chain couples TRBV6-6 to TRBJ1-1; the match to TRBD1 covers 9 bases. Germline V lookup: CDR1 MNHNY, CDR2 SVGAGI (reference sequence). V gave up 6 bases and J gave up 2 bases; unmatched junction bases: 7. The CDR3 totals 15 residues. CDR3: CASRKTGGVNTEAFF. For the CDR3, the DNA is TGTGCCAGCAGGAAGACAGGGGGGGTTAACACTGAAGCTTTCTTT.

This chain links TRBV15 with TRBJ1-1; D is uncertain. CDR1 LNHNV and CDR2 YYDKDF come from the germline V gene (reference sequence). The V and J ends lost 6 bases and 4 bases respectively, with 12 bases between them. CDR3 size: 13 residues. In DNA form, the CDR3 reads TGTGCCACCAGGGAGGCCCGGCTCACTGAAGCTTTCTTT. Protein product: CATREARLTEAFF. Combining the CDR3 with reference TRBV15 and TRBJ1-1 gives the whole variable domain DAMVIQNPRYQVTQFGKPVTLSCSQTLNHNVMYWYQQKSSQAPKLLFHYYDKDFNNEADTPDNFQSRRPNTSFCFLDIRSPGLGDTAMYLCATREARLTEAFFGQGTRLTVV.

V and J are TRBV5-1 and TRBJ2-1, with D maybe TRBD1 (5 bases). This CDR3 has 15 residues. The V and J ends lost 4 bases and 0 bases respectively, with 11 bases between them. CDR1 and CDR2 (germline): SGHRS, YFSETQ. Written as DNA, the CDR3 is TGCGCCAGCAGCGCGGACATTTCCTCCTACAATGAGCAGTTCTTC. The encoded protein is CASSADISSYNEQFF.